This TCR beta chain was captured by sequencing in a study of naive and memory T cell subsets. After the first PCR, alpha and beta chain libraries were processed separately. In this sample, this clonotype turned up a few times. The antigen remains unidentified. Study-wide findings and caveats: In CD4 and CD8 cells, diversity dropped from naive through EMRA. Between naive and memory subsets, TCR abundance power law exponents differed.

Both TRBC1 and TRBC2 were covered by a beta constant-region primer of two equimolar oligonucleotides. Four rounds of PCR amplified the ligated cDNA using nested alpha and beta constant-region primers plus SP2. TCRdb processed the UMI-ligation and nested PCR reads anew with MiXCR; each CDR3 protein has one entry. The table lists about 85,000 distinct CDR3 sequences, around 12% of them singletons, with roughly 0.9% in the top ten. Trimming removed 5 bases at V and 4 bases at J, with 6 bases between. The CDR3 consists of 11 residues. Germline V CDR1 and CDR2: ENHRY, SYGVKD. The sample comprised central memory CD4+ T cells from blood. J is TRBJ2-7 and V is TRBV10-3; D ambiguous. The source of this sequence is a human donor in good health. The CDR3 here is CAISYSYEQYF. Here the CDR3 DNA reads TGTGCCATCAGTTACAGTTACGAGCAGTACTTC.